The 12 T cell receptor beta chains below were found in one sample sequenced in a study of OX40 agonist ivuxolimab in advanced cancers. Only in-frame clones appear in the TCRdb table, and some are missing; sequencing was by immunoSEQ multiplex PCR. Seen here are 20,000 to 25,000 clones, more than 75% observed once, and the top ten hold 8.5% to 10%. The sample here was CD4+ or CD8+ T cells sorted from blood, taken in a trial of the OX40 agonist ivuxolimab. Receptors were obtained from an adult with an advanced solid tumor such as melanoma, head and neck, liver or kidney cancer.

The V and J genes are TRBV11-1 and TRBJ2-1; 7 bases are a match to TRBD2. CDR1 and CDR2 (germline): SGHAT, FQDESV (reference sequence). This CDR3 has 15 amino acids. The ends lost 1 base at V and 2 bases at J; junction bases unmatched: 2. This CDR3 reads CASSLDGGTYNEQFF. The DNA for the CDR3 is TGTGCCAGCAGCTTAGACGGGGGGACCTACAATGAGCAGTTCTTC.

The rearrangement links TRBV11-3 to TRBJ2-3, with a possible D match to TRBD2 (5 bases). The CDR3 sequence is 15 residues long. The V gene's germline CDR1 is SGHNT and CDR2 YENEEA. Deletions cut 1 base from V and 0 bases from J, with 8 bases between. CDR3 DNA sequence: TGTGCCAGCAGCTTAGGGGAGCTCAGCACAGATACGCAGTATTTT. Amino acids: CASSLGELSTDTQYF.

This clone was counted only a few times. This rearrangement joins TRBV9 to TRBJ2-2; D not resolved. The germline V gene has CDR1 SGDLS and CDR2 YYNGEE. The V end was cut by 4 bases, the J end by 4 bases, with 8 bases between. CDR3 size: 13 residues. CDR3 bases: TGTGCCAGCAGCCGTGGGCCCACCGGGGAGCTGTTTTTT. This encodes CASSRGPTGELFF. Using reference TRBV9 and TRBJ2-2 for the parts outside the CDR3, the full variable domain is DSGVTQTPKHLITATGQRVTLRCSPRSGDLSVYWYQQSLDQGLQFLIQYYNGEERAKGNILERFSAQQFPDLHSELNLSSLELGDSALYFCASSRGPTGELFFGEGSRLTVL.

This chain connects TRBV19 to TRBJ2-7; no clear D gene. The CDR3 contains 13 residues. V was cut by 0 bases and J by 3 bases, with 6 bases left in between. Per the germline V gene, CDR1 is LNHDA and CDR2 is SQIVND (reference sequence). The CDR3 DNA sequence: TGTGCCAGTAGTATAGAGGCAGGCTACGAGCAGTACTTC. As protein: CASSIEAGYEQYF. Based on the CDR3 plus reference TRBV19 and TRBJ2-7, the full variable domain is DGGITQSPKYLFRKEGQNVTLSCEQNLNHDAMYWYRQDPGQGLRLIYYSQIVNDFQKGDIAEGYSVSREKKESFPLTVTSAQKNPTAFYLCASSIEAGYEQYFGPGTRLTVT.

V usage is TRBV5-1 and J usage is TRBJ2-3, with D perhaps TRBD2 (6 bases). The CDR3 sequence is 16 residues long. Germline loops: CDR1 SGHRS, CDR2 YFSETQ. V lost 0 bases, J lost 5 bases, and 16 bases lay in between. The CDR3 nucleotides are TGCGCCAGCAGCTTGGATGCGGGACCTGGGATAGATACGCAGTATTTT. Translation gives CASSLDAGPGIDTQYF.

The chain employs TRBV2 and TRBJ2-1; no definite D call. V was cut by 6 bases and J by 6 bases, with 6 bases left in between. The CDR3 length is 11 residues. CDR1 is SNHLY and CDR2 is FYNNEI in the germline V gene. CDR3: CASRFFNEQFF. CDR3 nucleotides: TGTGCCAGCAGATTTTTCAATGAGCAGTTCTTC. Filled out from reference TRBV2 and TRBJ2-1, the complete variable domain reads EPEVTQTPSHQVTQMGQEVILRCVPISNHLYFYWYRQILGQKVEFLVSFYNNEISEKSEIFDDQFSVERPDGSNFTLKIRSTKLEDSAMYFCASRFFNEQFFGPGTRLTVL.

The chain uses TRBV5-4 and TRBJ1-3, with D unresolved. The germline CDR1 and CDR2 sequences are SGHNT and YYREEE (reference sequence). Deletions cut 4 bases from V and 3 bases from J, with 11 bases between. This CDR3 has 14 residues. CDR3 sequence: CASSLGPRGNTIYF. The CDR3, as DNA: TGTGCCAGCAGCCTCGGTCCTCGTGGAAACACCATATATTTT.

This clone was observed once. This chain links TRBV7-2 with TRBJ1-1; D unresolved. V was trimmed by 5 bases and J by 5 bases, leaving 9 bases between them. The CDR3 sequence is 12 residues long. The V gene's germline CDR1 is SGHTA and CDR2 FQGNSA. The CDR3 reads CASSPSRTEAFF. As DNA, the CDR3 is TGTGCCAGCAGCCCATCTCGGACTGAAGCTTTCTTT.

The chain links TRBV4-2 to TRBJ2-2; D unclear. Germline V gene data show CDR1 as LGHNA and CDR2 as YNFKEQ. The ends were cut back, 0 bases at V and 0 bases at J, with 2 bases in the middle. The CDR3 extends over 14 amino acids. CDR3 amino acids: CASSQEANTGELFF. The CDR3 DNA reads as TGTGCCAGCAGCCAAGAAGCGAACACCGGGGAGCTGTTTTTT.

The chain couples TRBV7-2 to TRBJ1-4, with D hard to call. The CDR3 extends over 14 amino acids. Germline V gives CDR1 SGHTA, CDR2 FQGNSA. The V end lost 5 bases, the J end lost 4 bases, and 11 bases lay between the germline ends. As DNA, the CDR3 is TGTGCCAGCAGCCTCCAGAGTGGTAATGAAAAACTGTTTTTT. It codes for CASSLQSGNEKLFF.

This clone was seen only a few times. This chain joins TRBV4-3 and TRBJ1-4, with D tentatively TRBD1 (5 bases). CDR1 is LGHNA, CDR2 YSLEER, per germline. Trimming removed 1 base at V and 8 bases at J, with 14 bases between. This CDR3 contains 15 residues. This CDR3 is CASSQGGGFNEKLFF. The CDR3 region has the DNA TGCGCCAGCAGCCAAGGCGGGGGTTTTAACGAAAAACTGTTTTTT.

The rearrangement links TRBV6-1 to TRBJ2-7; D uncertain. The CDR3 has 11 amino acids. Germline V gives CDR1 MNHNS, CDR2 SASEGT. Trimming removed 2 bases at V and 5 bases at J, with 4 bases between. Here the CDR3 reads CASSEFHEQYF. Written as DNA, the CDR3 is TGTGCCAGCAGTGAATTCCACGAGCAGTACTTC.